This T cell receptor beta chain was obtained from a study of shared clonotypes between healthy human individuals. Overall study results and limits: Rarefaction showed that sequencing of sorted subsets was incomplete (despite large depth).

Germline V gene sequence: CDR1 SGHTA, CDR2 FQGTGA. The CDR3 has 15 residues. Trimming took 4 bases from V and 1 from J, leaving 12 bases between them. This was a deep-level run. Only in-frame clones appear in the TCRdb table, and some are missing; sequencing was by immunoSEQ multiplex PCR. The table includes over 2 million clones, around 90% detected once. All donors were Caucasian adults living in Nashville, Tennessee. Notes on this clone: Its target is not known. This same CDR3 is encoded by further DNA sequences in the sample.

The V call is TRBV7-3, the J call TRBJ2-3; a weak D match, TRBD1 (6 bases). The source of this sequence is a man younger than 35 in good health. Some clones in this sample may be carry-over from other donors' samples. Sequenced sample: naive CD4+ T cells from PBMCs. As for subset: CD45RA+ positively selected. The CDR3 loop is CASSSTGGGTDTQYF. In DNA, the CDR3 is TGTGCCAGCAGCTCGACAGGTGGGGGCACAGATACGCAGTATTTT.